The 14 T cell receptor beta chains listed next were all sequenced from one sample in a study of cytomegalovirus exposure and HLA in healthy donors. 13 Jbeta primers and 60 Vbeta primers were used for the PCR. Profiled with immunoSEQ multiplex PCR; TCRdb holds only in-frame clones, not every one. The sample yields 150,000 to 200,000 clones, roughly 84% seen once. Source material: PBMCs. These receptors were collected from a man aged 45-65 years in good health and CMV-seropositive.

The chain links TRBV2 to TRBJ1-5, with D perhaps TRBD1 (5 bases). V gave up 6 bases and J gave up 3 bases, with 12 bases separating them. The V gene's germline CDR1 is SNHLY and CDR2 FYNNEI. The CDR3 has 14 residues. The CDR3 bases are TGTGCCAGCAGCAGGAATGGGGCCAATCAGCCCCAGCATTTT. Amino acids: CASSRNGANQPQHF.

The CDR3 sequence: CASSPGLTSGRSYEQYV. The CDR3 DNA reads TGCGCCAGCAGCCCCGGATTGACTAGCGGGAGGTCCTACGAGCAGTACGTC. The V call is TRBV5-1, the J call TRBJ2-7; 13 bases agree with TRBD2. CDR1 is SGHRS and CDR2 is YFSETQ in the germline V gene. The CDR3 is 17 residues long. The V gene end was trimmed by 4 bases and the J gene end by 1 base; junction bases not matched to a gene: 8.

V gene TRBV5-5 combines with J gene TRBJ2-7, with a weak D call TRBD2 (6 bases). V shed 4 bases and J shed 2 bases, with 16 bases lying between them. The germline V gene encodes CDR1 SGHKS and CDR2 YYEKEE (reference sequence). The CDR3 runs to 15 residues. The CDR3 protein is CASSMGLSFTYEQYV. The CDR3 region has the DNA TGTGCCAGCAGCATGGGACTGTCCTTCACCTACGAGCAGTACGTC.

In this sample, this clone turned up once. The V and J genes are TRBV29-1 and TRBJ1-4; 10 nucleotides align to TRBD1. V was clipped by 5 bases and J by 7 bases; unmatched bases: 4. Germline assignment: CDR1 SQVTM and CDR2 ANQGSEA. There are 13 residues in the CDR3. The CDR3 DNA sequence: TGCAGCGTTCGACAGGGGGCGGGTGAAAAACTGTTTTTT. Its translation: CSVRQGAGEKLFF.

CDR3 sequence reads: CAWSRQGREQYV. The DNA of the CDR3 is TGTGCCTGGAGTAGACAGGGGCGCGAGCAGTACGTC. This rearrangement joins TRBV30 to TRBJ2-7; TRBD1 aligns across 8 bases. V gave up 2 bases and J gave up 6 bases; unmatched junction bases: 3. The CDR3 totals 12 residues. The germline gives CDR1 GTSNPN, CDR2 SVGIG (reference sequence).

The CDR3 is CASSAPERISGNTIYF. CDR3 nucleotide sequence: TGTGCCAGCAGCGCCCCTGAGCGGATCTCTGGAAACACCATATATTTT. V is TRBV6-6 and J is TRBJ1-3; D is unresolved. With 6 bases removed from V and 0 bases from J, the gap between germline ends came to 15 bases. Per the germline V gene, CDR1 is MNHNY and CDR2 is SVGAGI (reference sequence). The CDR3 consists of 16 residues.

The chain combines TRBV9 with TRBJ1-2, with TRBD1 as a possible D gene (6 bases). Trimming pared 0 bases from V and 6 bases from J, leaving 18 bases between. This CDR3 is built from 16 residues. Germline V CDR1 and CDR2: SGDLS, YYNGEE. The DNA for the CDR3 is TGTGCCAGCAGCGTAGGAGGCAGGGGCGATGCCCATGGCTACACCTTC. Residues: CASSVGGRGDAHGYTF.

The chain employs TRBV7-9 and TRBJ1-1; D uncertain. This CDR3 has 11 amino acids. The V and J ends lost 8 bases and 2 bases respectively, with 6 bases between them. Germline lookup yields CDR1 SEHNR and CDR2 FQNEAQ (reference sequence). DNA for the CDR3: TGTGCCAGCCGGGGAAACACTGAAGCTTTCTTT. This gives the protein CASRGNTEAFF.

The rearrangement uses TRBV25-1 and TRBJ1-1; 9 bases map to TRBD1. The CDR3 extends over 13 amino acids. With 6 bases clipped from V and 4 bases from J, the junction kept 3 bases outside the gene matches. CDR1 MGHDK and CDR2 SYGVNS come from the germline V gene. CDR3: CASSGTGFTEAFF. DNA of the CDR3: TGTGCCAGCAGCGGGACAGGGTTCACTGAAGCTTTCTTT.

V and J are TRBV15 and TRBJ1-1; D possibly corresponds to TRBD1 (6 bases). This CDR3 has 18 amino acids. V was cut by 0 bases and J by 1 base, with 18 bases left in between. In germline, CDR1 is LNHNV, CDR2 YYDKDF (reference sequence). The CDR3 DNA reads TGTGCCACCAGCAGAGATAGGGTCAGGGGTCAATCGAACACTGAAGCTTTCTTT. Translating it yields CATSRDRVRGQSNTEAFF.

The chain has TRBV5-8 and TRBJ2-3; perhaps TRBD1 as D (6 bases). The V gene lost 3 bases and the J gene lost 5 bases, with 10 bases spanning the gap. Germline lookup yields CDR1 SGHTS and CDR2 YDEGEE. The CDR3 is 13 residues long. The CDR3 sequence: CASSWDTGDTQYF. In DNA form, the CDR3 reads TGTGCCAGCAGCTGGGACACCGGAGATACGCAGTATTTT.

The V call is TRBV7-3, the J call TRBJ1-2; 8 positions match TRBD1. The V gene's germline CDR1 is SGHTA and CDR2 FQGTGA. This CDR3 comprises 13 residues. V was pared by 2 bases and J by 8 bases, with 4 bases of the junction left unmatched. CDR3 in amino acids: CASSLDRGSGYTF. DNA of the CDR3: TGTGCCAGCAGCTTAGACAGGGGTAGCGGCTACACCTTC.

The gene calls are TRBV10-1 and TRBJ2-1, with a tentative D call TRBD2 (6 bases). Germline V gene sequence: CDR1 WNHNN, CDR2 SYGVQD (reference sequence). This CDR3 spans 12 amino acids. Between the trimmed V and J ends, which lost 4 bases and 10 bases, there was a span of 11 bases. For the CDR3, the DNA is TGCGCCAGCAGTGTAGCAGCGGGCGAGCAGTTCTTC. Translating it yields CASSVAAGEQFF.

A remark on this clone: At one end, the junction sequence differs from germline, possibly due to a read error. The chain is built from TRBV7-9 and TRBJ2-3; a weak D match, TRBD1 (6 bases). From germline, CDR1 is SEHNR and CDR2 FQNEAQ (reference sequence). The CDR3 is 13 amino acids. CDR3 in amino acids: CSSLRQGTDTQYF. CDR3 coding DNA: TGTTCCAGCCTCAGACAGGGCACAGATACGCAGTATTTT.